Following are 17 T cell receptor beta chains from one sample sequenced in a study of blood T cells in healthy people across ages. Next came a second PCR, run for roughly 7 to 12 cycles, which used a sample-barcoded 5' primer along with a J-beta primer mix. TCRdb recomputed calls from the 5' RACE reads with MiXCR, one row per CDR3 protein. The table has about 1,400,000 distinct CDR3 sequences, 55% to 75% seen once; the top ten hold under 8.5%. Sequencing used blood. The receptor source for this set is a man aged 18 to 30 in good health.

V and J are TRBV2 and TRBJ2-2; perhaps TRBD1 as D (6 bases). This CDR3 is 16 amino acids long. Germline assignment: CDR1 SNHLY and CDR2 FYNNEI. V was clipped by 4 bases and J by 4 bases, with 16 bases between them. CDR3 amino acids: CASSARGKESTGELFF. The CDR3 DNA is TGTGCCAGCAGTGCCAGGGGTAAAGAAAGCACCGGGGAGCTGTTTTTT.

The CDR3 here is CSARGGNEPGSGSETQYF. The CDR3 DNA reads TGCAGTGCTAGAGGGGGAAATGAGCCAGGGAGTGGGTCGGAGACCCAGTACTTC. This chain connects TRBV20-1 to TRBJ2-5; D assignment may be TRBD1 or TRBD2 (5 bases each). Per germline, CDR1 DFQATT and CDR2 SNEGSKA (reference sequence). The CDR3 consists of 18 residues. V gave up 1 base and J gave up 5 bases, with 26 bases separating them.

This clonotype was counted a few times. The CDR3 nucleotides read TGTGCCAGCAGTGAAGATAGGGGAGGATACGAGCAGTACTTC. Translated: CASSEDRGGYEQYF. The chain joins TRBV2 to TRBJ2-4; D perhaps matches TRBD2 (6 bases). The J call may be faulty, since TRBJ2-7 better matches the DNA end. Germline V gene data show CDR1 as SNHLY and CDR2 as FYNNEI. The CDR3 consists of 14 residues.

This clonotype was observed a handful of times. The chain links TRBV10-2 to TRBJ2-4; possibly TRBD2 for D (6 bases). The DNA end favors TRBJ2-7, so the J call may be wrong. This CDR3 contains 20 residues. Germline V gene data show CDR1 as WSHSY and CDR2 as SAAADI. In DNA, the CDR3 is TGCGCCAGCAGGGGCGGGGATACTCGACCCATAAGGGACCCCCTGGACGAGCAGTACTTC. Translating gives CASRGGDTRPIRDPLDEQYF.

This clonotype was picked up many times. The chain joins TRBV20-1 to TRBJ2-1; 10 bases are a match to TRBD1. Losses at the gene ends were 5 bases for V and 7 bases for J; bases not matched to a gene: 8. Germline loops: CDR1 DFQATT, CDR2 SNEGSKA (reference sequence). This CDR3 is built from 14 residues. The CDR3 protein is CSAYRDRGSNEQFF. CDR3 bases: TGCAGTGCTTACCGGGACAGGGGCTCGAATGAGCAGTTCTTC.

The rearrangement links TRBV5-1 to TRBJ1-1; D is ambiguous. In germline, CDR1 is SGHRS, CDR2 YFSETQ. The CDR3 spans 13 residues. The germline V and J ends were trimmed by 2 bases and 12 bases, with 17 bases remaining between them. The CDR3 DNA reads TGCGCCAGCAGCTTACCGGAGGCCGGCCAAACTTTCTTT. This codes for CASSLPEAGQTFF.

This chain joins TRBV6-2 or TRBV6-3 and TRBJ2-4, with a weak D call TRBD1 (6 bases). The J call may be incorrect, as the DNA end agrees better with TRBJ2-7. The germline V gene has CDR1 MNHEY and CDR2 SVGEGT. This CDR3 has 13 amino acids. In DNA, the CDR3 is TGTGCCAGCGGTCCAGGACAGACATACGAGCAGTACTTC. Its protein product is CASGPGQTYEQYF.

V is TRBV12-3 or TRBV12-4 and J is TRBJ2-7; D gene unclear. Trimming pared 3 bases from V and 5 bases from J, leaving 11 bases between. The length of the CDR3 is 13 residues. The CDR3 is CASSFDLLNEQYF. The CDR3 coding sequence is TGTGCCAGCAGTTTCGACCTTTTGAACGAGCAGTACTTC.

The count of this clonotype is one. V is TRBV4-2 and J is TRBJ1-1; no clear D. The CDR3 is 11 residues long. Trimming shortened V by 2 bases and J by 11 bases, and 9 bases separated the two germline ends. Germline loops: CDR1 LGHNA, CDR2 YNFKEQ. The DNA for the CDR3 is TGTGCCAGCAGCCAAACCCGAGTGGCTTTCTTT. Translating gives CASSQTRVAFF.

The chain is built from TRBV4-3 and TRBJ1-6; TRBD1 agrees at 9 bases. Trimming at V came to 2 bases and at J to 13 bases, leaving 12 bases not matched to a gene. Looked up from germline, CDR1 is LGHNA and CDR2 is YSLEER. The CDR3 consists of 16 residues. CDR3 in amino acids: CASSQIPGTGTFPLHF. The CDR3 coding sequence is TGCGCCAGCAGCCAAATCCCCGGGACAGGGACTTTCCCCCTCCACTTT.

The J gene is TRBJ2-5, the V gene TRBV12-3 or TRBV12-4; no firm D call. This CDR3 comprises 12 residues. Trimming took 6 bases from V and 4 from J, leaving 9 bases between them. The CDR3 nucleotides are TGTGCCAGCAGGCAGGATGGAGAGACCCAGTACTTC. This gives the protein CASRQDGETQYF.

This clonotype appeared a few times. Here the CDR3 DNA reads TGTGCCAGCAGCCCGGGACAGGGGGCAGTAAAACTGTTTTTT. It codes for CASSPGQGAVKLFF. This chain joins TRBV4-2 and TRBJ1-4; 12 positions match TRBD1. The trim removed 4 bases at V and 10 bases at J, leaving 4 bases unmatched. The germline V gene has CDR1 LGHNA and CDR2 YNFKEQ. The CDR3 sequence is 14 residues long.

This clonotype has just one count. The chain joins TRBV29-1 to TRBJ2-1, with TRBD2 as a possible D gene (5 bases). Trimming shortened V by 4 bases and J by 9 bases, and 16 bases separated the two germline ends. This CDR3 is 13 amino acids long. CDR1 is SQVTM, CDR2 ANQGSEA, per germline. CDR3 DNA: TGCAGCGTTGTGCCTCGGAGGATGAGTGAGCAGTTCTTC. This encodes CSVVPRRMSEQFF.

With respect to this clonotype: One junction end disagrees with the germline gene, perhaps due to a read error. J is TRBJ1-5 and V is TRBV10-3; D unclear. The CDR3 totals 13 residues. Germline values: CDR1 ENHRY, CDR2 SYGVKD. CDR3 coding DNA: TGTGCCAGCAGTGAACAATCGTCTCAGCCCCAGCATTTT. Protein sequence: CASSEQSSQPQHF.

This chain connects TRBV29-1 to TRBJ1-2; the D gene is possibly TRBD1 (5 bases). Per the germline V gene, CDR1 is SQVTM and CDR2 is ANQGSEA. The CDR3 spans 15 residues. Trimming took 6 bases from V and 8 from J, leaving 25 bases between them. In DNA form, the CDR3 reads TGCAGCGTCAACCGCTTTCAGGGAAAGTTCCGAGGCTACACCTTC. It encodes CSVNRFQGKFRGYTF.

The V and J genes are TRBV4-1 and TRBJ2-7; D not resolved. Germline V gives CDR1 MGHRA, CDR2 YSYEKL. V was clipped by 3 bases and J by 4 bases, with 10 bases between them. The CDR3 contains 13 residues. This chain's CDR3 is CASSHQDPYEQYF. DNA of the CDR3: TGCGCCAGCAGCCATCAAGACCCATACGAGCAGTACTTC.

This chain links TRBV7-9 with TRBJ1-1; D is undetermined. The CDR3 is 13 residues long. Germline values: CDR1 SEHNR, CDR2 FQNEAQ (reference sequence). V was trimmed by 8 bases and J by 2 bases, leaving 12 bases between them. The CDR3 protein is CASPRLSNTEAFF. CDR3 nucleotides: TGTGCCAGCCCAAGGTTAAGTAACACTGAAGCTTTCTTT.